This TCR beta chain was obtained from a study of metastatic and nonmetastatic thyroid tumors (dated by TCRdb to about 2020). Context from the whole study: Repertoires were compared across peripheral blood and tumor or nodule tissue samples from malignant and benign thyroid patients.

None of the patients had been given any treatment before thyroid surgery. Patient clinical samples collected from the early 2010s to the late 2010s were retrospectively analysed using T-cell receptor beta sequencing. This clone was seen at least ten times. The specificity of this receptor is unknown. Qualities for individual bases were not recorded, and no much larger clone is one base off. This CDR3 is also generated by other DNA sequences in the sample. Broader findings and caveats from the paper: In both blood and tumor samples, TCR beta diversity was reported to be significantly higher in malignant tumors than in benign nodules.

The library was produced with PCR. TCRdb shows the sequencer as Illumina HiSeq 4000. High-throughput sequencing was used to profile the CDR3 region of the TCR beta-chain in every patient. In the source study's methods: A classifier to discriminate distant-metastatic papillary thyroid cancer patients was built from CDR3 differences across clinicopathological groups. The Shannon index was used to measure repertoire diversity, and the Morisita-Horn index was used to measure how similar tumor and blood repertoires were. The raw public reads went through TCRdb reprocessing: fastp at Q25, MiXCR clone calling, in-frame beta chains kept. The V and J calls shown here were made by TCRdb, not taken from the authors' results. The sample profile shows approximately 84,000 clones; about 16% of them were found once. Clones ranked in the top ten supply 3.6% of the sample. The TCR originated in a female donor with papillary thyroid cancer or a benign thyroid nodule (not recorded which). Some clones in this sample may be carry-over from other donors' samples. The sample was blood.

The CDR3 in this case is CASSPDSSYGYTF. In nucleotide form, the sequence is TGTGCCAGCAGTCCTGACAGCAGCTATGGCTACACCTTC. The rearrangement combines TRBV28 with TRBJ1-2; 5 matching bases give a weak D call of TRBD1. Including the terminal cysteine and phenylalanine, the CDR3 comprises 13 residues. Only the CDR3 DNA is retained, 39 bases long and in frame from the first base. The germline ends are 11 bases apart after V is trimmed by 5 bases and J by 4 bases. The germline V gene yields MDHEN for CDR1 and SYDVKM for CDR2.